This T cell receptor beta chain was identified during a study of monozygotic twins with inflammatory bowel disease. CDR3 size: 15 residues. The germline V gene has CDR1 LNHDA and CDR2 SQIVND (reference sequence). TCRdb reworked the 5' RACE reads into one entry per CDR3 protein, no DNA. The sample's table shows fewer than 200,000 distinct CDR3 sequences. This sequence joins TRBV19 and TRBJ1-5; no DNA is available, so the TRBD1 call from TCRdb remains unchecked. The sequence was collected from a human donor with ulcerative colitis or Crohn's disease, or a healthy co-twin of an affected twin (not recorded which). Sample: blood. CDR3 loop: CASSPRDRGNQPQHF.